The TCR beta chain described here comes from a study of blood T cells in healthy people across ages. Study results and limitations: Because donor CMV status was unknown, expanded clonotype changes were possibly confounded.

Primed by a sample-barcoded 5' primer and a J-beta primer mix, a second PCR proceeded for about 7 to 11 cycles. TCRdb recomputed calls from the 5' RACE reads with MiXCR, one row per CDR3 protein. Here the sample spans roughly 900,000 distinct CDR3 sequences, 45% to 50% being singletons. As regards this clonotype: The target antigen is unknown.

Germline CDR1 MNHEY, CDR2 SVGEGT. The CDR3 is made up of 12 amino acids. The J segment lost 5 bases and the V segment lost 10 bases, leaving 5 bases of the junction unmatched. J is TRBJ2-7 and V is TRBV6-2 or TRBV6-3, with TRBD1 matching 10 bases. Specimen: blood. The receptor comes from a man aged 30 to 39 in good health. CDR3: CATLDRGDEQYF. The CDR3 DNA is TGTGCCACCCTGGACAGGGGGGACGAGCAGTACTTC.